This T cell receptor (beta chain) came from a study of memory CD4+ T cells and cytomegalovirus serostatus. Study as a whole: This sample comes from healthy Belgian adults, roughly 9 CMV seropositive, approximately 22 seronegative.

The table came from immunoSEQ multiplex PCR; TCRdb's copy has only in-frame clones and leaves some out. The table has tens of thousands of clones, about four fifths seen once. Single viable CD3+CD4+CD8-CD45RO+ cells were sorted as the memory CD4+ T cells. Germline V CDR1 and CDR2: SNHLY, FYNNEI. The CDR3 is 14 amino acids. V was clipped by 6 bases and J by 8 bases, with 16 bases between them. Study-level findings and limits: Each of roughly 65 CMV-associated TCRbeta sequences occurred in one to five individuals. The CMV-associated TCR signature appears largely within the CD4+ memory repertoire.

As for this clone: Its specificity is not known.

The chain is built from TRBV2 and TRBJ1-4, with no clear D. The sequencing input was memory CD4+ T cells from blood. This clonotype originated in an adult in good health and CMV-seronegative. The DNA of the CDR3 is TGTGCCAGCAGGGTAGGGCAGATGACAGAAAAACTGTTTTTT. This sequence encodes CASRVGQMTEKLFF.